The 26 T cell receptor beta chains given below trace back to one sample, sequenced in a study of type 1 and type 2 diabetes patients. The PCR template was genomic DNA. The TCR beta CDR3 region was amplified using 30 forward and 13 reverse primers. Using its own MiXCR run on the multiplex PCR reads, TCRdb lists one record per CDR3 protein. The top ten clones hold about an eighth of a sample with fewer than 350,000 distinct CDR3 sequences, around 47% of them seen once. Sequencing was carried out using peripheral blood mononuclear cells (PBMCs). The origin of the receptors is a man aged 18 to 29 with type 2 diabetes.

This clonotype was recorded once. The rearrangement links TRBV19 to TRBJ2-7; possible D gene TRBD1, 7 bases. The CDR3 loop spans 15 amino acids. V was trimmed by 1 base and J by 4 bases, leaving 14 bases between them. The V gene's germline CDR1 is LNHDA and CDR2 SQIVND (reference sequence). The CDR3 is CASSIGPGGLYEQYF. CDR3 nucleotide sequence: TGTGCCAGTAGTATAGGTCCAGGGGGACTTTACGAGCAGTACTTC.

The chain recombines TRBV24-1 with TRBJ2-1; 7 bases map to TRBD1. The CDR3 runs 15 residues. The V gene's germline CDR1 is KGHDR and CDR2 SFDVKD. V shed 4 bases and J 0 bases; nucleotides not matched to a gene: 2. The CDR3 DNA is TGTGCCACCAGTGACCGGGACAGCTCCTACAATGAGCAGTTCTTC. It yields the protein CATSDRDSSYNEQFF.

About this clonotype itself: A much larger clone lies one base from this, so it may be a read error. CDR3 bases: TGTGCCAGCAGCTTAGGCCGGGCAGATACGCAGTATTTT. Protein product: CASSLGRADTQYF. This chain links TRBV13 with TRBJ2-3; D is ambiguous. Trimming left V 0 bases short and J 4 bases short, with 5 bases between. Germline V gene lookup returns CDR1 PRHDT and CDR2 FYEKMQ (reference sequence). The CDR3 runs 13 residues.

In this sample, this clonotype turned up a few times. The chain uses TRBV2 and TRBJ2-5; D may be TRBD2 (6 bases). The V gene lost 6 bases and the J gene lost 4 bases, with 9 bases spanning the gap. Germline CDR1 reads SNHLY; CDR2 reads FYNNEI. The CDR3 is 12 amino acids. The CDR3: CASRSGLETQYF. Here the CDR3 DNA reads TGTGCCAGCAGAAGCGGGTTAGAGACCCAGTACTTC.

The chain employs TRBV4-1 and TRBJ1-1; D remains unclear. Germline loops: CDR1 MGHRA, CDR2 YSYEKL. CDR3 length: 15 amino acids. Between the trimmed V and J ends, which lost 1 base and 1 base, there was a span of 10 bases. The CDR3 is CASSQAPLPNTEAFF. The CDR3, as DNA: TGCGCCAGCAGCCAAGCACCGCTACCGAACACTGAAGCTTTCTTT.

V is TRBV2 and J is TRBJ2-1; tentatively, D is TRBD1 (6 bases). Trimming shortened V by 7 bases and J by 7 bases, and 20 bases separated the two germline ends. Germline values: CDR1 SNHLY, CDR2 FYNNEI. This CDR3 is built from 15 residues. CDR3 amino acids: CASTSGAAQRNEQFF. DNA of the CDR3: TGTGCCAGCACCTCAGGGGCGGCCCAAAGGAATGAGCAGTTCTTC.

This clonotype occurred a few times. The chain couples TRBV19 to TRBJ2-2; D is ambiguous. The CDR3 is made up of 10 amino acids. Trimming stripped 10 bases from V and 9 bases from J, with 9 bases between. Germline assignment: CDR1 LNHDA and CDR2 SQIVND (reference sequence). In nucleotides, the CDR3 is TGTGCCACCTCCCGTAGGGAGCTGTTTTTT. The encoded protein is CATSRRELFF. The full variable domain, rest sourced from reference TRBV19 and TRBJ2-2, is DGGITQSPKYLFRKEGQNVTLSCEQNLNHDAMYWYRQDPGQGLRLIYYSQIVNDFQKGDIAEGYSVSREKKESFPLTVTSAQKNPTAFYLCATSRRELFFGEGSRLTVL.

The V and J genes are TRBV6-2 or TRBV6-3 and TRBJ1-1, with 7 bases identical to TRBD1. The germline gives CDR1 MNHEY, CDR2 SVGEGT. J gave up 4 bases and V 2 bases, and 10 bases lay outside the gene matches. CDR3 length: 16 amino acids. CDR3 in DNA: TGTGCCAGCAGTTACCAGGGGGTAGGTTTTGGCACTGAAGCTTTCTTT. Translated, it gives CASSYQGVGFGTEAFF.

This clonotype was detected a few times. The V and J genes are TRBV20-1 and TRBJ2-1, with 7 positions matching TRBD2. Germline CDR1 reads DFQATT; CDR2 reads SNEGSKA (reference sequence). The junction had 3 bases not matched to a gene; V was cut back by 3 bases and J by 4 bases. This CDR3 comprises 13 residues. The chain's CDR3 is CSASRGVYNEQFF. CDR3 nucleotide sequence: TGCAGTGCTAGCCGGGGGGTTTACAATGAGCAGTTCTTC.

The genes are TRBV10-2 and TRBJ2-2; 8 bases are a match to TRBD1. CDR1 and CDR2 (germline): WSHSY, SAAADI. V shed 6 bases, J shed 4 bases, and the junction held 7 bases outside the gene matches. The CDR3 spans 15 residues. The CDR3 DNA is TGCGCCAGCAGGACCCCGACAGGGGTCACCGGGGAGCTGTTTTTT. Translated, it gives CASRTPTGVTGELFF.

This clonotype has ten or more counts. V gene TRBV7-2 combines with J gene TRBJ2-5; TRBD1 aligns across 7 bases. The CDR3 length is 14 residues. Germline CDR1 and CDR2: SGHTA and FQGNSA. V lost 3 bases to trimming and J lost 0 bases; unmatched junction nucleotides: 1. DNA for the CDR3: TGTGCCAGCAGCTTGAGGGGGCACCAAGAGACCCAGTACTTC. Translation: CASSLRGHQETQYF.

About this clonotype itself: This clone may be a read error of a much larger clone one base away. This chain uses TRBV19 with TRBJ2-7; a weak D match, TRBD2 (5 bases). Trimming shortened V by 2 bases and J by 6 bases, and 11 bases separated the two germline ends. The germline gives CDR1 LNHDA, CDR2 SQIVND (reference sequence). The CDR3 consists of 13 residues. The DNA for the CDR3 is TGTGCCAGTAGTATATCGGTGGCGGGCGAGCAGTACTTC. Protein: CASSISVAGEQYF.

About this clonotype itself: Relative to the germline gene, one junction end is altered; a read error may explain this. This chain links TRBV7-9 with TRBJ2-7; 8 nucleotides line up with TRBD2. The CDR3 runs to 15 residues. From germline, CDR1 is SEHNR and CDR2 FQNEAQ (reference sequence). The CDR3 loop reads CASSSGLVVHYEQYF. For the CDR3, the DNA is TGTGCCAGCAGCTCGGGACTAGTGGTACACTACGAGCAGTATTTC. Looking up the rest from reference TRBV7-9 and TRBJ2-7 gives the full variable domain: DTGVSQNPRHKITKRGQNVTFRCDPISEHNRLYWYRQTLGQGPEFLTYFQNEAQLEKSRLLSDRFSAERPKGSFSTLEIQRTEQGDSAMYLCASSSGLVVHYEQYFGPGTRLTVT.

The chain joins TRBV15 to TRBJ2-3; no reliable D call. In germline, CDR1 is LNHNV, CDR2 YYDKDF (reference sequence). V lost 1 base and J lost 2, with 10 bases in between. This CDR3 region has 15 residues. The CDR3 spells CATSRGRPDTDTQYF. The DNA of the CDR3 is TGTGCCACCAGCAGAGGCAGGCCTGACACAGATACGCAGTATTTT.

V and J are TRBV20-1 and TRBJ2-1; 12 positions agree with TRBD2. Germline CDR1 DFQATT, CDR2 SNEGSKA (reference sequence). The CDR3 sequence is 15 residues long. V lost 5 bases, J lost 5 bases, and 7 bases stayed unmatched. The chain's CDR3 is CSAPRTSGDDNEQFF. CDR3 nucleotide sequence: TGCAGTGCTCCAAGGACTAGCGGGGATGACAATGAGCAGTTCTTC.

This chain uses TRBV10-2 with TRBJ2-7, with D perhaps TRBD2 (5 bases). TRBJ2-1 matches the DNA end more closely, so the J call is doubtful. CDR1 is WSHSY and CDR2 is SAAADI in the germline V gene. The CDR3 loop spans 12 amino acids. CDR3 residues: CASMGEHNEQFF. CDR3 coding DNA: TGCGCCAGCATGGGAGAACACAATGAGCAGTTCTTC.

The chain links TRBV6-6 to TRBJ1-1; D gene unclear. V was clipped by 5 bases and J by 3 bases, with 10 bases between them. Germline CDR1 reads MNHNY; CDR2 reads SVGAGI (reference sequence). This CDR3 is 13 amino acids long. CDR3 sequence: CASSPGGYTEAFF. Here the CDR3 DNA reads TGTGCCAGCAGTCCCGGTGGGTACACTGAAGCTTTCTTT.

This clonotype occurred a few times. This rearrangement joins TRBV5-1 to TRBJ1-1; D may be TRBD1 (5 bases). CDR1 and CDR2 from the germline V gene are SGHRS and YFSETQ. Trimming cost V 4 bases and J 2 bases, with 12 bases left between them. This CDR3 is built from 14 residues. The CDR3 here is CASSLSTVNTEAFF. CDR3 bases: TGCGCCAGCAGCCTATCGACAGTAAACACTGAAGCTTTCTTT.

This chain connects TRBV27 to TRBJ2-7, with 7 bases matching TRBD1. The CDR3 runs to 16 residues. V trimming: 6 bases; J trimming: 0 bases; junction bases outside the gene matches: 11. CDR1 is MNHEY, CDR2 SMNVEV, per germline (reference sequence). The CDR3 sequence is CASSLGRQGRSYEQYF. CDR3 coding DNA: TGTGCCAGCAGCTTGGGCCGACAGGGCCGCTCCTACGAGCAGTACTTC.

There are a few counts of this clonotype. The V call is TRBV12-3 or TRBV12-4, the J call TRBJ2-5; 8 nucleotides line up with TRBD2. Gene TRBJ2-1 matches the end of the DNA better, so the J call may be wrong. The CDR3 covers 14 residues. The CDR3 bases are TGTGCCAGCAGCTCCGGACTAGCTGTAAATGAGCAGTTCTTC. The encoded protein is CASSSGLAVNEQFF.

This clonotype has at least ten counts. The chain employs TRBV2 and TRBJ2-5; the D gene is possibly TRBD2 (5 bases). V was pared by 5 bases and J by 5 bases, with 12 bases between. Germline lookup yields CDR1 SNHLY and CDR2 FYNNEI. The CDR3 sequence is 13 residues long. Here the CDR3 reads CASSLSGGETQYF. CDR3 bases: TGTGCCAGCAGTCTTTCGGGCGGGGAGACCCAGTACTTC.

The chain couples TRBV20-1 to TRBJ2-7, with unresolved D. CDR1 is DFQATT and CDR2 is SNEGSKA in the germline V gene (reference sequence). This CDR3 contains 11 residues. The V gene lost 1 base and the J gene lost 3 bases, with 4 bases spanning the gap. CDR3 sequence (DNA): TGCAGTGCTAGAGGGTACTACGAGCAGTACTTC. This sequence encodes CSARGYYEQYF.

This clonotype appeared a few times. The chain is built from TRBV29-1 and TRBJ1-4, with 7 bases matching TRBD1. V dropped 4 bases and J dropped 4; count of bases not matched to a gene: 3. The CDR3 totals 13 residues. Germline V CDR1 and CDR2: SQVTM, ANQGSEA. CDR3 bases: TGCAGCGTTGCGGGACAGTTTAATGAAAAACTGTTTTTT. It encodes CSVAGQFNEKLFF.

This clonotype was counted once. This chain connects TRBV10-1 to TRBJ2-1; D remains ambiguous. Germline V lookup: CDR1 WNHNN, CDR2 SYGVQD (reference sequence). The V end was cut by 3 bases, the J end by 9 bases, with 12 bases between. This CDR3 is 13 amino acids long. For the CDR3, the DNA is TGCGCCAGCAGTGACCTGGCCGGGTTTGAGCAGTTCTTC. It yields the protein CASSDLAGFEQFF.

The chain carries TRBV12-3 or TRBV12-4 and TRBJ2-3; D is uncertain. Trimming removed 7 bases at V and 6 bases at J, with 23 bases between. The CDR3 length is 16 residues. CDR3 protein: CASTLGIAMTKDTQYF. The CDR3 DNA sequence: TGTGCCAGCACCTTGGGGATAGCCATGACGAAGGATACGCAGTATTTT.

In its sample, this clonotype was seen a few times. The chain combines TRBV20-1 with TRBJ2-1; D may be TRBD2 (5 bases). Germline CDR1 and CDR2: DFQATT and SNEGSKA (reference sequence). V lost 0 bases and J lost 3, with 21 bases in between. CDR3 size: 18 residues. The CDR3 reads CSARDPHINWERYNEQFF. DNA for the CDR3: TGCAGTGCTAGAGACCCCCATATCAATTGGGAGCGCTACAATGAGCAGTTCTTC.